The 16 T cell receptor beta chains listed next were all sequenced from one sample in a study of CXCR3-negative and CXCR3-positive naive CD8 T cells. Carrying UMI labels, the TRB cDNA libraries were prepared through 5' RACE. Each CDR3 protein gets one entry in TCRdb, which reprocessed the 5' RACE reads and gives no DNA. The sample table sets out 90,000 to 100,000 distinct CDR3 sequences. The sequenced sample consisted of naive CXCR3- CD8+ T cells from blood. Sample subset: CD45RO-CCR7+CD27+CD95- naive CD8+ T cells lacking CXCR3 (TNR3-). The receptors shown here come from a human donor in good health. Some clones in this sample may be carry-over from other donors' samples.

The gene calls are TRBV30 and TRBJ2-2; TCRdb's D call of TRBD1 is untestable without DNA. The CDR3 contains 17 residues. CDR1 and CDR2 (germline): GTSNPN, SVGIG (reference sequence). CDR3 in amino acids: CAWVGTGSAIFTGELFF.

The chain has TRBV27 and TRBJ2-1; TCRdb proposes TRBD2, but this gene call is untestable without DNA. The germline V gene has CDR1 MNHEY and CDR2 SMNVEV (reference sequence). The CDR3 contains 14 residues. The CDR3 protein is CASTSKGSGYEQFF.

The chain employs TRBV29-1 and TRBJ2-7; TCRdb's assignment of TRBD1 cannot be checked, as there is no DNA. The CDR3 is 15 amino acids. The germline gives CDR1 SQVTM, CDR2 ANQGSEA. CDR3 loop: CSLRGPPTGNYEQYF.

The genes are TRBV11-2 and TRBJ2-5; TCRdb returns TRBD2, unconfirmable since there is no DNA. CDR3 length equals 15 residues. CDR1 is SGHAT, CDR2 FQNNGV, per germline. The chain's CDR3 is CASSFLGGPAETQYF.

The chain couples TRBV6-2 or TRBV6-3 to TRBJ2-5; the D gene TCRdb calls, TRBD1, cannot be checked with no DNA. The CDR3 loop spans 16 amino acids. Germline CDR1 reads MNHEY; CDR2 reads SVGEGT. The CDR3: CASSSIPGTDQETQYF.

The rearrangement uses TRBV29-1 and TRBJ2-3; TCRdb lists TRBD1, though no DNA is available to test this call. CDR1 and CDR2 from the germline V gene are SQVTM and ANQGSEA. The CDR3 is 16 amino acids. The CDR3 sequence: CSVEGVRGGHTDTQYF.

The V and J genes are TRBV12-3 or TRBV12-4 and TRBJ2-2; TCRdb's D call of TRBD1 is untestable without DNA. CDR3 length: 17 residues. The CDR3 sequence is CASSPGMGRKNTGELFF.

The V gene is TRBV6-1, the J gene TRBJ1-2; TCRdb's D call, TRBD1, is unchecked because there is no DNA. CDR3 length equals 15 residues. CDR1 and CDR2 (germline): MNHNS, SASEGT. CDR3 loop: CASSEDGQGAYGYTF.

The gene calls are TRBV29-1 and TRBJ1-5; TCRdb selects TRBD1, and the lack of DNA leaves this call unchecked. This CDR3 contains 13 residues. Germline CDR1 reads SQVTM; CDR2 reads ANQGSEA. CDR3: CSVELGGGQPQHF. The full variable domain, completed using reference TRBV29-1 and TRBJ1-5, is SAVISQKPSRDICQRGTSLTIQCQVDSQVTMMFWYRQQPGQSLTLIATANQGSEATYESGFVIDKFPISRPNLTFSTLTVSNMSPEDSSIYLCSVELGGGQPQHFGDGTRLSIL.

The rearrangement uses TRBV7-9 and TRBJ1-1; TCRdb gives TRBD1 as the D gene, but with no DNA this cannot be confirmed. Germline V CDR1 and CDR2: SEHNR, FQNEAQ (reference sequence). The length of the CDR3 is 14 residues. CDR3: CAIRDRVGGTEAFF.

V and J are TRBV28 and TRBJ2-1; TCRdb proposes TRBD1, but this gene call is untestable without DNA. Germline lookup yields CDR1 MDHEN and CDR2 SYDVKM. The CDR3 is 15 residues long. CDR3 region: CASSGVMGVYNEQFF.

The V call is TRBV2, the J call TRBJ2-1. There are 15 residues in the CDR3. Germline lookup yields CDR1 SNHLY and CDR2 FYNNEI. CDR3: CASSEMPGSYNEQFF. The full variable domain, completed using reference TRBV2 and TRBJ2-1, is EPEVTQTPSHQVTQMGQEVILRCVPISNHLYFYWYRQILGQKVEFLVSFYNNEISEKSEIFDDQFSVERPDGSNFTLKIRSTKLEDSAMYFCASSEMPGSYNEQFFGPGTRLTVL.

The V gene is TRBV7-8, the J gene TRBJ2-3; no DNA is available, so the TRBD2 call from TCRdb remains unchecked. The CDR3 extends over 16 amino acids. Germline V gene lookup returns CDR1 SGHVS and CDR2 FQNEAQ. CDR3 protein: CASSSTRLAGEDTQYF. Looking up the rest from reference TRBV7-8 and TRBJ2-3 gives the full variable domain: GAGVSQSPRYKVAKRGQDVALRCDPISGHVSLFWYQQALGQGPEFLTYFQNEAQLDKSGLPSDRFFAERPEGSVSTLKIQRTQQEDSAVYLCASSSTRLAGEDTQYFGPGTRLTVL.

This sequence joins TRBV6-2 or TRBV6-3 and TRBJ1-5; TCRdb proposes TRBD1, but this gene call is untestable without DNA. From germline, CDR1 is MNHEY and CDR2 SVGEGT. The CDR3 loop spans 14 amino acids. The CDR3 sequence: CASSSGQGEQPQHF.

This sequence joins TRBV5-1 and TRBJ2-7; TCRdb calls TRBD2, which cannot be checked without DNA. This CDR3 is 14 amino acids long. Per the germline V gene, CDR1 is SGHRS and CDR2 is YFSETQ. CDR3 in amino acids: CASSPTEGRYEQYF.

The gene calls are TRBV15 and TRBJ2-1; TCRdb returns TRBD2, unconfirmable since there is no DNA. This CDR3 comprises 16 residues. Germline V gene lookup returns CDR1 LNHNV and CDR2 YYDKDF (reference sequence). The CDR3 spells CATSTSAGPLRNEQFF.